One and the same sample provided the 20 T cell receptor beta chains below, sequenced in a study of control samples from healthy donors and cancer patients. Sequencing used immunoSEQ multiplex PCR; TCRdb keeps in-frame clones, though not all of them. The sample includes some 71,000 clones, more than 70% of them seen just once. Sequences were obtained from PBMCs. These TCRs come from a woman in her forties or fifties with head and neck cancer.

The V call is TRBV28, the J call TRBJ1-5; 8 bases agree with TRBD1. The V segment lost 5 bases and the J segment 1 base; nucleotides outside the gene matches: 4. The V gene's germline CDR1 is MDHEN and CDR2 SYDVKM. This CDR3 spans 15 amino acids. The DNA for the CDR3 is TGTGCCAGCAGTGGACAGGGTGAAAGCAATCAGCCCCAGCATTTT. Its protein is CASSGQGESNQPQHF.

V is TRBV7-9 and J is TRBJ1-3; D may be TRBD1 (6 bases). Germline CDR1 and CDR2: SEHNR and FQNEAQ (reference sequence). The CDR3 contains 16 residues. The V and J ends lost 1 base and 3 bases respectively, with 13 bases between them. CDR3 sequence: CASSLGLGGGGNTIYF. The CDR3 bases are TGTGCCAGCAGCTTAGGACTAGGGGGTGGTGGAAACACCATATATTTT.

The chain recombines TRBV5-6 with TRBJ2-3; 7 bases fit TRBD1. Unmatched junction bases numbered 9, after V lost 5 bases and J lost 0 bases. Germline lookup yields CDR1 SGHDT and CDR2 YYEEEE. There are 16 residues in the CDR3. The CDR3 DNA is TGTGCCAGCAGTCTCACAGGGGTTAGTAGCACAGATACGCAGTATTTT. Its protein is CASSLTGVSSTDTQYF.

The chain recombines TRBV3-1 (or the pseudogene TRBV3-2) with TRBJ1-1, with D possibly being TRBD1 (5 bases). This CDR3 contains 18 residues. The V end was cut by 0 bases, the J end by 0 bases, with 17 bases between. From germline, CDR1 is LGHDT and CDR2 YNNKEL (reference sequence). CDR3 amino acids: CASSQEIGTAGLNTEAFF. The CDR3 DNA reads as TGTGCCAGCAGCCAAGAAATAGGGACGGCGGGGCTGAACACTGAAGCTTTCTTT.

The gene calls are TRBV29-1 and TRBJ2-3; 11 bases fit TRBD2. The junction had 15 bases not matched to a gene; V was cut back by 3 bases and J by 4 bases. CDR3 length: 18 amino acids. Germline assignment: CDR1 SQVTM and CDR2 ANQGSEA. The CDR3 DNA follows: TGCAGCGTTGATGGGCCGTTGACTAGCGGGGTCAGGTCAGATACGCAGTATTTT. Its translation: CSVDGPLTSGVRSDTQYF.

The rearrangement uses TRBV3-1 (or the pseudogene TRBV3-2) and TRBJ2-7, with 9 bases matching TRBD1. V dropped 4 bases and J dropped 2; count of bases not matched to a gene: 6. This CDR3 has 15 residues. The germline CDR1 and CDR2 sequences are LGHDT and YNNKEL (reference sequence). The CDR3 DNA follows: TGTGCCAGCAGCCCCCGGACAGGGGATGCCTACGAGCAGTACTTC. Residues: CASSPRTGDAYEQYF.

The chain combines TRBV10-3 with TRBJ2-7, with D possibly matching TRBD2 (5 bases). The V gene's germline CDR1 is ENHRY and CDR2 SYGVKD. The CDR3 loop spans 14 amino acids. Trimming pared 6 bases from V and 0 bases from J, leaving 12 bases between. In DNA, the CDR3 is TGTGCCATCAGCTCGACGGGAAGCTCCTACGAGCAGTACTTC. It specifies CAISSTGSSYEQYF.

V gene TRBV12-3 or TRBV12-4 combines with J gene TRBJ2-4; D is ambiguous. The CDR3 sequence is 13 residues long. V lost 9 bases to trimming and J lost 0 bases, with 9 bases between them. CDR3 residues: CASRLLAKNIQYF. In DNA form, the CDR3 reads TGTGCCAGTAGATTGTTAGCCAAAAACATTCAGTACTTC.

J is TRBJ1-6 and V is TRBV27; 7 positions agree with TRBD1. The trim removed 7 bases at V and 9 bases at J, leaving 12 bases unmatched. Per germline, CDR1 MNHEY and CDR2 SMNVEV (reference sequence). The CDR3 runs 15 residues. The CDR3 nucleotides read TGTGCCAGCACCCCTACGACAGGGAGGACTTCACCCCTCCACTTT. It translates to CASTPTTGRTSPLHF.

This chain links TRBV24-1 with TRBJ2-1; 9 bases line up with TRBD1. Germline V gene lookup returns CDR1 KGHDR and CDR2 SFDVKD. V shed 0 bases, J shed 7 bases, and the junction held 6 bases outside the gene matches. The CDR3 contains 16 residues. The CDR3 sequence is CATSDLGGQGVNEQFF. CDR3 bases: TGTGCCACCAGTGATTTGGGGGGACAGGGCGTAAATGAGCAGTTCTTC.

The CDR3 bases are TGCGCCAGCGGCAGGGGGCGCGAATACGAGCAGTACTTC. It encodes CASGRGREYEQYF. The chain combines TRBV5-1 with TRBJ2-7; TRBD1 matches 8 bases. Germline V lookup: CDR1 SGHRS, CDR2 YFSETQ. V lost 7 bases, J lost 4 bases, and 7 bases stayed unmatched. The CDR3 has 13 residues.

The chain has TRBV5-1 and TRBJ1-1; no firm D call. The germline V and J ends were trimmed by 4 bases and 4 bases, with 20 bases remaining between them. The V gene's germline CDR1 is SGHRS and CDR2 YFSETQ. There are 16 residues in the CDR3. CDR3 DNA: TGCGCCAGCAGCGGCCCCGTAAACAAGGGCATCACTGAAGCTTTCTTT. Protein product: CASSGPVNKGITEAFF.

The J gene is TRBJ2-7, the V gene TRBV6-5; 8 bases are shared with TRBD2. This CDR3 has 13 amino acids. V lost 6 bases, J lost 5 bases, and 6 bases stayed unmatched. CDR1 and CDR2 from the germline V gene are MNHEY and SVGAGI. The CDR3 bases are TGTGCCAGCAGACCGGGGGGGGCCCACGAGCAGTACTTC. Its protein is CASRPGGAHEQYF.

V usage is TRBV19 and J usage is TRBJ2-7; D possibly matches TRBD1 or TRBD2 (5 bases each). The germline V and J ends were trimmed by 5 bases and 4 bases, with 12 bases remaining between them. This CDR3 region has 13 residues. The germline V gene encodes CDR1 LNHDA and CDR2 SQIVND (reference sequence). CDR3 DNA sequence: TGTGCCAGTAGTTTCGGGACCCAATACGAGCAGTACTTC. Amino acid sequence: CASSFGTQYEQYF.

The chain is built from TRBV6-2 or TRBV6-3 and TRBJ2-2; 10 nucleotides align to TRBD2. The CDR3 is made up of 17 amino acids. The V segment lost 2 bases and the J segment 5 bases; nucleotides outside the gene matches: 8. Germline CDR1 MNHEY, CDR2 SVGEGT. The CDR3 coding sequence is TGTGCCAGCAGTTACCGTCTAGCGGGGGACGAGACCGGGGAGCTGTTTTTT. This encodes CASSYRLAGDETGELFF.

The chain employs TRBV9 and TRBJ1-2; D remains ambiguous. The CDR3 extends over 16 amino acids. Germline assignment: CDR1 SGDLS and CDR2 YYNGEE. The V end lost 2 bases, the J end lost 6 bases, and 20 bases lay between the germline ends. The CDR3 DNA is TGTGCCAGCAGCGTCGGAAGGCAAAGCGCCAACAATGGCTACACCTTC. Protein product: CASSVGRQSANNGYTF. Combining the CDR3 with reference TRBV9 and TRBJ1-2 gives the whole variable domain DSGVTQTPKHLITATGQRVTLRCSPRSGDLSVYWYQQSLDQGLQFLIQYYNGEERAKGNILERFSAQQFPDLHSELNLSSLELGDSALYFCASSVGRQSANNGYTFGSGTRLTVV.

J is TRBJ2-3 and V is TRBV11-2; 8 bases agree with TRBD2. The length of the CDR3 is 15 residues. The trim removed 3 bases at V and 4 bases at J, leaving 6 bases unmatched. CDR1 is SGHAT, CDR2 FQNNGV, per germline. The CDR3 here is CASSFGGGRPDTQYF. CDR3 DNA: TGTGCCAGCAGCTTCGGCGGGGGGAGGCCAGATACGCAGTATTTT.

The CDR3 bases are TGTGCCAGTAGTTCAACAGGGCGCGAGACCCAGTACTTC. This translates into CASSSTGRETQYF. The V call is TRBV19, the J call TRBJ2-5, with a weak D call TRBD1 (6 bases). Trimming took off 5 bases at V and 5 bases at J, with 12 bases between the two ends. In germline, CDR1 is LNHDA, CDR2 SQIVND (reference sequence). CDR3 length: 13 amino acids.

The chain has TRBV18 and TRBJ1-1; D gene uncertain. Germline loops: CDR1 KGHSH, CDR2 LQKENI. V was cut by 2 bases and J by 4 bases, with 11 bases left in between. The CDR3 totals 14 residues. This chain's CDR3 is CASSPASWGTEAFF. DNA of the CDR3: TGTGCCAGCTCACCAGCGTCATGGGGCACTGAAGCTTTCTTT.

The chain uses TRBV7-9 and TRBJ2-7; TRBD2 is a possible D gene (6 bases). Germline V gene lookup returns CDR1 SEHNR and CDR2 FQNEAQ (reference sequence). The CDR3 is 14 amino acids. The V end lost 1 base, the J end lost 2 bases, and 9 bases lay between the germline ends. DNA for the CDR3: TGTGCCAGCAGCTTAGTTGGCGGGACCTACGAGCAGTACTTC. Translation gives CASSLVGGTYEQYF. Filled out from reference TRBV7-9 and TRBJ2-7, the complete variable domain reads DTGVSQNPRHKITKRGQNVTFRCDPISEHNRLYWYRQTLGQGPEFLTYFQNEAQLEKSRLLSDRFSAERPKGSFSTLEIQRTEQGDSAMYLCASSLVGGTYEQYFGPGTRLTVT.